This T cell receptor beta chain was captured in a study of T cells in tuberculosis. About the study: The T cells targeted glucose monomycolate, a mycobacterial lipid, via CD1B. In South Africa, adults with active tuberculosis were compared with IGRA-negative and latently infected IGRA-positive adolescents.

Unmatched junction bases numbered 7, after V lost 1 base and J lost 4 bases. There are 16 residues in the CDR3. The germline gives CDR1 LGHNA, CDR2 YSLEER. Unsorted cryopreserved PBMC were sequenced, averaging roughly 99,000 T cells per clinical donor. Sequenced by immunoSEQ multiplex PCR; TCRdb stores in-frame clones only, minus some. The sample lists 37,000 or so clones; almost 95% were seen once. The clonotype originates from a donor aged 5-35 years with latent tuberculosis or without tuberculosis infection. Some clones in this sample may be carry-over from other donors' samples. The chain links TRBV4-3 to TRBJ1-2, with TRBD1 identical over 9 bases. The sequenced sample was PBMCs. In nucleotides, the CDR3 is TGCGCCAGCAGCCAAGTTCTACAGGGGGCTCCCTATGGCTACACCTTC. Amino acids: CASSQVLQGAPYGYTF.